One sample yielded the 24 T cell receptor beta chains listed below, sequenced in a study of breast tumors, draining lymph nodes, adjacent tissues. Axillary draining lymph nodes of breast cancer patients supplied the node samples. TCRdb re-called the multiplex PCR reads with MiXCR, one entry per CDR3 protein. Here the sample spans hundreds of thousands of distinct CDR3 sequences, about 30% being singletons. The sample consisted of axillary lymph node tissue. Receptors were obtained from a female donor with breast cancer. Some clones in this sample may be carry-over from other donors' samples.

A remark on this clonotype: A clone one base away is much larger, so this may be a read error. The V call is TRBV12-3 or TRBV12-4, the J call TRBJ2-1; maybe TRBD2 (5 bases). The CDR3 loop spans 17 amino acids. CDR3 sequence: CASSFGQPGSSHNEQFF. In nucleotides, the CDR3 is TGTGCCAGCAGTTTTGGGCAGCCGGGGAGCTCCCACAATGAGCAGTTCTTC.

This clonotype was detected ten times or more. This CDR3 reads CSVLGLAGGPSLYEQYF. CDR3 sequence (DNA): TGCAGCGTTCTGGGACTAGCGGGAGGGCCGTCTCTTTACGAGCAGTACTTC. This chain links TRBV29-1 with TRBJ2-7, with 16 bases fitting TRBD2. The length of the CDR3 is 17 residues. J was trimmed by 4 bases and V by 5 bases; bases with no gene match: 11. Germline-derived CDR1 and CDR2 are SQVTM and ANQGSEA.

This clonotype was observed a single time. Sequence at one end of the junction differs from germline and may be a read error. This sequence joins TRBV11-1 and TRBJ2-7; TRBD2 aligns across 9 bases. Per germline, CDR1 SGHAT and CDR2 FQDESV (reference sequence). This CDR3 region has 16 residues. CDR3 residues: CTSSGNSGSRSYEQYF. The CDR3 DNA sequence: TGTACCAGTAGCGGAAATAGCGGGAGTAGGTCCTACGAGCAGTACTTC.

This clonotype was found many times. The genes are TRBV10-3 and TRBJ2-7, with D possibly matching TRBD2 (6 bases). Per the germline V gene, CDR1 is ENHRY and CDR2 is SYGVKD. V lost 8 bases and J lost 1, with 12 bases in between. CDR3 length: 13 amino acids. The CDR3 DNA is TGTGCCATCGGGGCGGGATTATCCTACGAGCAGTACTTC. It translates to CAIGAGLSYEQYF.

In its sample, this clonotype was seen a few times. The rearrangement uses TRBV7-2 and TRBJ2-1; D is possibly TRBD1 (6 bases). The germline V gene encodes CDR1 SGHTA and CDR2 FQGNSA. Deletions cut 5 bases from V and 0 bases from J, with 17 bases between. The CDR3 has 17 amino acids. The CDR3 DNA is TGTGCCAGCAGCGGACAGAGCGGCTCCCGCTCCTACAATGAGCAGTTCTTC. Amino acids: CASSGQSGSRSYNEQFF.

This clonotype appeared many times. CDR3: CASSLRQGAYEQYF. The DNA of the CDR3 is TGTGCCAGCAGCTTGCGACAGGGGGCCTACGAGCAGTACTTC. V is TRBV7-2 and J is TRBJ2-7; 9 nucleotides line up with TRBD1. From germline, CDR1 is SGHTA and CDR2 FQGNSA. This CDR3 has 14 amino acids. With 3 bases clipped from V and 2 bases from J, the junction kept 2 bases outside the gene matches.

This clonotype appeared many times. This chain links TRBV12-3 or TRBV12-4 with TRBJ2-1; D is unresolved. The length of the CDR3 is 14 residues. Deletions cut 2 bases from V and 7 bases from J, with 12 bases between. In DNA, the CDR3 is TGTGCCAGCAGTTTACGGCTAGTGAGGAATGAGCAGTTCTTC. Amino acid sequence: CASSLRLVRNEQFF.

The sample holds many counts of this clonotype. This sequence joins TRBV10-2 and TRBJ2-7; possibly TRBD1 or TRBD2 for D (7 bases each). The germline gives CDR1 WSHSY, CDR2 SAAADI. The CDR3 extends over 15 amino acids. Trimming removed 6 bases at V and 2 bases at J, with 17 bases between. The CDR3 DNA reads TGCGCCAGCAGCGATCAGGGGGGGAGCACCTACGAGCAGTACTTC. Protein product: CASSDQGGSTYEQYF.

Many counts were recorded for this clonotype. The CDR3 region has the DNA TGTGCCACCACCCCTGGACAGGGCAGAGCTAACTATGGCTACACCTTC. This sequence encodes CATTPGQGRANYGYTF. V gene TRBV15 combines with J gene TRBJ1-2; TRBD1 agrees at 8 bases. The CDR3 loop spans 16 amino acids. V trimming: 7 bases; J trimming: 0 bases; junction bases outside the gene matches: 10. The germline CDR1 and CDR2 sequences are LNHNV and YYDKDF (reference sequence). Looking up the rest from reference TRBV15 and TRBJ1-2 gives the full variable domain: DAMVIQNPRYQVTQFGKPVTLSCSQTLNHNVMYWYQQKSSQAPKLLFHYYDKDFNNEADTPDNFQSRRPNTSFCFLDIRSPGLGDTAMYLCATTPGQGRANYGYTFGSGTRLTVV.

The chain is built from TRBV20-1 and TRBJ1-1; D ambiguous. V lost 6 bases to trimming and J lost 0 bases, with 8 bases between them. Germline CDR1 reads DFQATT; CDR2 reads SNEGSKA (reference sequence). This CDR3 region has 12 residues. The CDR3 loop reads CSALDMNTEAFF. The CDR3 nucleotides are TGCAGTGCGCTAGACATGAACACTGAAGCTTTCTTT.

This clonotype was seen more than once but under ten times. This may come from a read error, since a much larger clone is one base off. The rearrangement links TRBV9 to TRBJ2-2, with 16 nucleotides matching TRBD2. The germline CDR1 and CDR2 sequences are SGDLS and YYNGEE. CDR3 size: 17 residues. J was trimmed by 7 bases and V by 9 bases; bases with no gene match: 12. In DNA form, the CDR3 reads TGTGCCAACAGACCGGGACTAGCGGGAGGGCCGGTCGGGGAGCTGTTTTTT. Translating gives CANRPGLAGGPVGELFF. The full variable domain, with the rest looked up from reference TRBV9 and TRBJ2-2, is DSGVTQTPKHLITATGQRVTLRCSPRSGDLSVYWYQQSLDQGLQFLIQYYNGEERAKGNILERFSAQQFPDLHSELNLSSLELGDSALYFCANRPGLAGGPVGELFFGEGSRLTVL.

This chain links TRBV2 with TRBJ1-3; 7 nucleotides align to TRBD1. CDR3 length: 16 residues. Germline loops: CDR1 SNHLY, CDR2 FYNNEI. J gave up 4 bases and V 6 bases, and 12 bases lay outside the gene matches. The CDR3 DNA follows: TGTGCCAGCAGCTCAAACAAACAGGGGTTGGGAAACACCATATATTTT. Translation gives CASSSNKQGLGNTIYF.

The V call is TRBV5-1, the J call TRBJ1-2; D is uncertain. The ends were cut back, 0 bases at V and 4 bases at J, with 7 bases in the middle. CDR1 and CDR2 (germline): SGHRS, YFSETQ. The CDR3 consists of 13 residues. The CDR3 sequence: CASSLDAGYGYTF. In nucleotides, the CDR3 is TGCGCCAGCAGCTTGGACGCGGGCTATGGCTACACCTTC.

This clonotype was seen many times. The rearrangement links TRBV4-1 to TRBJ2-5; 9 bases are shared with TRBD2. V dropped 9 bases and J dropped 5; count of bases not matched to a gene: 7. CDR3 size: 13 residues. CDR1 is MGHRA, CDR2 YSYEKL, per germline. The CDR3 sequence is CASSSGIKETQYF. The CDR3 nucleotides are TGCGCCAGTTCTAGCGGGATTAAGGAGACCCAGTACTTC.

This clonotype was detected ten times or more. The J gene is TRBJ2-1, the V gene TRBV5-1, with a weak D call TRBD1 (5 bases). The germline V gene encodes CDR1 SGHRS and CDR2 YFSETQ. This CDR3 is built from 12 residues. The V end lost 1 base, the J end lost 9 bases, and 8 bases lay between the germline ends. CDR3 DNA: TGCGCCAGCAGCTTGCAGGGCGGTGAGCAGTTCTTC. It codes for CASSLQGGEQFF.

This clonotype has at least ten counts. The junction differs from germline at one of its ends, possibly a read error. The chain carries TRBV19 and TRBJ2-4, with 9 bases fitting TRBD1. The CDR3 sequence is 11 residues long. Germline CDR1 and CDR2: LNHDA and SQIVND (reference sequence). The CDR3 DNA is TGTGCCAGTAGTTTCCGGGACAGGGCAATTTTC. This encodes CASSFRDRAIF.

This clonotype was detected ten times or more. This chain uses TRBV3-1 with TRBJ1-2, with 9 bases fitting TRBD1. The trim removed 2 bases at V and 8 bases at J, leaving 3 bases unmatched. The CDR3 has 13 residues. CDR1 is LGHDT and CDR2 is YNNKEL in the germline V gene (reference sequence). The CDR3 sequence is CASSQRTGVGYTF. The CDR3 DNA reads TGTGCCAGCAGCCAAAGGACAGGGGTCGGCTACACCTTC.

This clonotype was observed many times. CDR3 sequence: CASSTNREETQYF. The DNA of the CDR3 is TGTGCCAGCAGCACTAACAGGGAAGAGACCCAGTACTTC. The V and J genes are TRBV12-3 or TRBV12-4 and TRBJ2-5; the D gene is possibly TRBD1 (6 bases). Trimming left V 6 bases short and J 3 bases short, with 11 bases between. This CDR3 has 13 residues.

In this sample, this clonotype turned up a few times. The genes are TRBV6-2 or TRBV6-3 and TRBJ2-1; D may be TRBD1 (6 bases). Trimming cost V 6 bases and J 6 bases, with 15 bases left between them. Germline values: CDR1 MNHEY, CDR2 SVGEGT. CDR3 length equals 14 residues. The CDR3 loop is CASRINWGRNEQFF. CDR3 DNA sequence: TGTGCCAGCAGAATTAACTGGGGGCGCAATGAGCAGTTCTTC.

The chain is built from TRBV5-1 and TRBJ2-7; 7 nucleotides agree with TRBD2. The germline V gene encodes CDR1 SGHRS and CDR2 YFSETQ. V shed 4 bases, J shed 2 bases, and the junction held 6 bases outside the gene matches. This CDR3 is built from 14 residues. The CDR3 DNA follows: TGCGCCAGCAGCCGGACTAGACGGGCCTACGAGCAGTACTTC. It yields the protein CASSRTRRAYEQYF.

This clonotype was picked up many times. The chain carries TRBV9 and TRBJ2-1, with TRBD2 matching 11 bases. CDR1 and CDR2 from the germline V gene are SGDLS and YYNGEE. The CDR3 spans 17 residues. V lost 5 bases, J lost 5 bases, and 12 bases stayed unmatched. The CDR3 DNA reads as TGTGCCAGCAGTTTAGGTAGCGGGAGGGCCATAGACAATGAGCAGTTCTTC. Amino acid sequence: CASSLGSGRAIDNEQFF.

The chain combines TRBV24-1 with TRBJ2-7; D may match TRBD1 or TRBD2 (5 bases each). The V gene lost 9 bases and the J gene lost 5 bases, with 10 bases spanning the gap. CDR1 KGHDR and CDR2 SFDVKD come from the germline V gene. The CDR3 runs to 11 residues. The CDR3 here is CATPMGDEQYV. Written as DNA, the CDR3 is TGTGCCACCCCGATGGGGGACGAGCAGTACGTC.

This chain links TRBV5-1 with TRBJ2-1; TRBD1 matches 8 bases. This CDR3 comprises 13 residues. V shed 0 bases and J 7 bases; nucleotides not matched to a gene: 0. Germline CDR1 and CDR2: SGHRS and YFSETQ. CDR3 sequence (DNA): TGCGCCAGCAGCTTGGGGACAGGGAATGAGCAGTTCTTC. As protein: CASSLGTGNEQFF.

This clonotype has at least ten counts. V is TRBV19 and J is TRBJ1-2, with D unresolved. The germline V gene encodes CDR1 LNHDA and CDR2 SQIVND (reference sequence). Trimming pared 1 base from V and 4 bases from J, leaving 7 bases between. This CDR3 has 13 residues. CDR3: CASSIGGSYGYTF. The CDR3 nucleotides read TGTGCCAGTAGTATAGGAGGTTCCTATGGCTACACCTTC. Drawing the rest from reference TRBV19 and TRBJ1-2, the complete variable domain is DGGITQSPKYLFRKEGQNVTLSCEQNLNHDAMYWYRQDPGQGLRLIYYSQIVNDFQKGDIAEGYSVSREKKESFPLTVTSAQKNPTAFYLCASSIGGSYGYTFGSGTRLTVV.